This T cell receptor beta chain was captured by sequencing in a study of blood T cells in healthy people across ages (dated by TCRdb to the mid-2010s). General notes on the study: In model experiments, roughly one uniquely barcoded TCR beta cDNA molecule per two T cells was captured by template switching. Age-related changes in TCR beta repertoire diversity were measured in the study by deep sequencing normalized with unique cDNA molecular identifiers. The donors were split into four age groups: young (average about 15 years), middle-aged (more than 35), aged (62) and long-lived (approximately 89). Donors of different ages were randomly distributed across sequencing lanes to avoid experimental bias. Using the same blood draw, the study looked at two additional independent replicas of 1 million unique cDNA reads for two donors, one aged 18 to 30 and the other aged 80 or older. The investigation overall reported the following: The percentage of naive T cells measured by flow cytometry correlated strongly with observed TCR beta diversity. Because the CMV infection status of the donors was unknown, age-related changes in expanded clonotypes may potentially have been confounded. Total diversity estimates from one million sequenced T cells were considered lower bounds and underestimates. Conclusive comparison of naive and antigen-experienced compartments was prevented by the profiling of bulk unsorted PBMCs. As age increased, observed TCR beta diversity per million T cells dropped in a roughly linear way, and a significant reduction was already evident by age roughly 40. Compared with the aged group, more naive CD4+ T cells, fewer expanded clones and increased TCR diversity were shown by the long-lived group, suggesting age selection.

CDR1 and CDR2, per the germline V gene (reference sequence), are DFQATT and SNEGSKA. There are 14 amino acids in the CDR3, from cysteine to phenylalanine inclusive. Of all the DNA, just the CDR3 is kept, 42 bases in frame from base 1. Deletion took 5 bases off V and 0 bases off J, with a span of 12 bases between the germline ends. This clonotype has only a few counts. The specificity of this receptor is unknown. Per-nucleotide qualities are absent, and no much larger clonotype sits a single base away. Library method: 5' RACE. For sequencing, an Illumina HiSeq 2500 was employed. A second PCR of roughly 6 to 12 cycles was run with a J-beta primer mix and a sample-barcoded 5' primer. Each TCR beta cDNA molecule received a unique molecular identifier from a template-switch 5' adaptor carrying 12 random nucleotides. Each sample yielded at least 3 million CDR3-containing paired-end reads. First-strand cDNA synthesis was performed from all RNA using the Mint cDNA synthesis kit, with priming by a TRBC-specific oligonucleotide. Following uracil-DNA glycosylase treatment, all cDNA underwent a first 18-cycle PCR with the universal primers M1SS and BC2_uni_R. The authors' pipeline ran thus. For normalization, 1 million high-quality reads, each with a distinct molecular identifier, were randomly selected from each sample. Instead of being binned into consensus sequences, reads that shared molecular identifiers were thrown out. MiTCR, set to a Q25 quality threshold and the strictest error-elimination algorithm, was used for CDR3 identification, clonotype clustering and error correction. A nonparametric unseen species model using Euler transformation provided a lower-bound estimate of total TCR beta diversity. TCRdb reworked the public reads: Q25 trimming with fastp, MiXCR clone assembly, productive beta chains retained. Identical CDR3 proteins give one entry, which carries the most common genes and DNA. The V and J calls and clone size come from TCRdb's table, not from the authors' own analysis. Here the sample has some 700,000 distinct CDR3 sequences; about 42% occur a single time. The top ten clones comprise 20% to 25% of the sample.

The 40 or so donors, aged about 6 to 95 years, were systemically healthy Caucasian individuals from Russia. Each donor gave approximately 9.4 milliliters of peripheral blood, drawn into EDTA-treated Vacutainer tubes. Ficoll-Paque density-gradient centrifugation was used to isolate PBMCs, with at least 6.5 million per sample. Total RNA, at least 6 micrograms per sample, was extracted from PBMCs with Trizol reagent. The percentages of naive CD45RAhigh/CD27high T cells were determined by flow cytometry on a PBMC aliquot from every donor. The receptor's source is a woman in her sixties or seventies in good health. This sequence uses TRBV20-1 and TRBJ2-3; no D gene is confidently identified. The sample was blood. The bases read TGCAGTGCTCTGACCATCGCTAGCACAGATACGCAGTATTTT. It translates to CSALTIASTDTQYF.